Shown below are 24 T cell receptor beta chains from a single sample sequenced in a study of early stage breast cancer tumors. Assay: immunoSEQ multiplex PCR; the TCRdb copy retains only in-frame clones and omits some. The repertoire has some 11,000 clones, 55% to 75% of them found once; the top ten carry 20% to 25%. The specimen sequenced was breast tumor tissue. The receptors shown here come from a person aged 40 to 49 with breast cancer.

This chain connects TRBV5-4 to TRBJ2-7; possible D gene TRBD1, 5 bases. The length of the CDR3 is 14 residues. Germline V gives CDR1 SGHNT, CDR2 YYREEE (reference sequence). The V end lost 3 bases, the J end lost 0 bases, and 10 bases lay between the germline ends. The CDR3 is CASSSDRLSYEQYF. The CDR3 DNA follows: TGTGCCAGCAGCTCCGACAGACTCTCCTACGAGCAGTACTTC.

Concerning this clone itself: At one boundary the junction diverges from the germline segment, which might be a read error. For the CDR3, the DNA is TGCGCCAGCAGCTTGGAGGGGTCGGAAGGGCCGGACTTC. Its translation: CASSLEGSEGPDF. The chain recombines TRBV5-1 with TRBJ2-5; the D gene is possibly TRBD1 (5 bases). The length of the CDR3 is 13 residues. The germline V gene has CDR1 SGHRS and CDR2 YFSETQ.

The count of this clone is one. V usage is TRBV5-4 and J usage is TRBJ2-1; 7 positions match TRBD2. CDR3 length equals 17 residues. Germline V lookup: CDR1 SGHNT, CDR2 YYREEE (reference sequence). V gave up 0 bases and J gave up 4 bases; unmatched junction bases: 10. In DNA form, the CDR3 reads TGTGCCAGCAGCTTGGCCGGAAAGCGGGGAGGGTACAATGAGCAGTTCTTC. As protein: CASSLAGKRGGYNEQFF.

The CDR3 sequence: CASSLVRWKGVDEKLFF. In nucleotides, the CDR3 is TGTGCCAGCAGCTTAGTTCGGTGGAAAGGGGTGGATGAAAAACTGTTTTTT. The chain joins TRBV7-9 to TRBJ1-4; possible D gene TRBD1, 5 bases. CDR1 is SEHNR, CDR2 FQNEAQ, per germline (reference sequence). The CDR3 totals 17 residues. Trimming stripped 1 base from V and 6 bases from J, with 18 bases between.

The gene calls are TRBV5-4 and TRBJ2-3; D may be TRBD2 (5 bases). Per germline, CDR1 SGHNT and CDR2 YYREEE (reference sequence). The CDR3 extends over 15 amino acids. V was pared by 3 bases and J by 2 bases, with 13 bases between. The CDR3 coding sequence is TGTGCCAGCAGCTCGGAGTGGGAGTCCACAGATACGCAGTATTTT. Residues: CASSSEWESTDTQYF.

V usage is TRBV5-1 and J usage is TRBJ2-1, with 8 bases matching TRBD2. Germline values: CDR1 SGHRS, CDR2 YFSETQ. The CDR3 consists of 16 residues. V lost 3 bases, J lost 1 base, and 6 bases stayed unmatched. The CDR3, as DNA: TGCGCCAGCAGCTCACAAGCGGGAGCGTCCTACAATGAGCAGTTCTTC. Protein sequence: CASSSQAGASYNEQFF. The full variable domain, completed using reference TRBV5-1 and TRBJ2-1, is KAGVTQTPRYLIKTRGQQVTLSCSPISGHRSVSWYQQTPGQGLQFLFEYFSETQRNKGNFPGRFSGRQFSNSRSEMNVSTLELGDSALYLCASSSQAGASYNEQFFGPGTRLTVL.

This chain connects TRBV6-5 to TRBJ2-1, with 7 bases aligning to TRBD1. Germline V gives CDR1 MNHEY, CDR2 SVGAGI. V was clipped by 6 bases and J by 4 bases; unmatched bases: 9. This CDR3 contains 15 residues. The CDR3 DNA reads TGTGCCAGCAGCCACGACAGGGATGGGTACAATGAGCAGTTCTTC. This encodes CASSHDRDGYNEQFF.

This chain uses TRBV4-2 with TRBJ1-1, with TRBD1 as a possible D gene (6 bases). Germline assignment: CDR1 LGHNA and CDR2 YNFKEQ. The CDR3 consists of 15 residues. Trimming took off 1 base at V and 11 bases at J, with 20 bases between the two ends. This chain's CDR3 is CASSQGIRTPTGAFF. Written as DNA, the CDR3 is TGTGCCAGCAGCCAAGGTATTCGCACTCCCACAGGGGCTTTCTTT.

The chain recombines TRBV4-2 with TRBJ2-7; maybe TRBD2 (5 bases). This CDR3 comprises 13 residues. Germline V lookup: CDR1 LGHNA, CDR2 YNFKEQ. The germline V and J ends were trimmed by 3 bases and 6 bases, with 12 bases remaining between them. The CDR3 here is CASSHPGEGEQYF. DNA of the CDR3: TGTGCCAGCAGCCACCCGGGCGAGGGCGAGCAGTACTTC.

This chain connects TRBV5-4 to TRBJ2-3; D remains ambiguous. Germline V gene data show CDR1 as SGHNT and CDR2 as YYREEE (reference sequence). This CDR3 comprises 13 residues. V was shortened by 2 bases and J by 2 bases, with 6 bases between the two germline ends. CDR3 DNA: TGTGCCAGCAGCTTCGCCGTCACAGATACGCAGTATTTT. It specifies CASSFAVTDTQYF.

CDR3 DNA: TGTGCCAGCAGCTTCCGGGACAGGCATTACCCCTCTGGAAACACCATATATTTT. Residues: CASSFRDRHYPSGNTIYF. The rearrangement uses TRBV5-5 and TRBJ1-3, with TRBD1 matching 8 bases. This CDR3 spans 18 amino acids. Unmatched junction bases numbered 10, after V lost 2 bases and J lost 0 bases. Germline V gene data show CDR1 as SGHKS and CDR2 as YYEKEE (reference sequence).

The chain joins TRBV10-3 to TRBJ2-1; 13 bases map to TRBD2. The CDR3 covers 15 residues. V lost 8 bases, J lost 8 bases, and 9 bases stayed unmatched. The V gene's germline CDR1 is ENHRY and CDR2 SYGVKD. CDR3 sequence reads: CAIEAGTSGTYEQFF. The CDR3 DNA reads TGTGCCATCGAGGCCGGGACTAGCGGGACCTATGAGCAGTTCTTC.

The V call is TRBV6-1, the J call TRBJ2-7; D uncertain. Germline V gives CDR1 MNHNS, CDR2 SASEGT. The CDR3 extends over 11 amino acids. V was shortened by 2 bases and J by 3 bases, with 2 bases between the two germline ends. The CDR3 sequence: CASSELYEQYF. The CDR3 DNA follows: TGTGCCAGCAGTGAACTCTACGAGCAGTACTTC.

DNA for the CDR3: TGTGCCAGCAGCTTAGGAATCTCCGCATCCTACAATGAGCAGTTCTTC. This translates into CASSLGISASYNEQFF. This chain uses TRBV11-3 with TRBJ2-1; D ambiguous. The CDR3 runs to 16 residues. Between the trimmed V and J ends, which lost 1 base and 1 base, there was a span of 11 bases. CDR1 is SGHNT and CDR2 is YENEEA in the germline V gene.

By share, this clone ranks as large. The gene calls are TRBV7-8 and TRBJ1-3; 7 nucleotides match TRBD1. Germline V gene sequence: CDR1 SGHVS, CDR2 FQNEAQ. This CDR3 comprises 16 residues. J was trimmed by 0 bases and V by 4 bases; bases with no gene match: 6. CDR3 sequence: CASSWDSPSSGNTIYF. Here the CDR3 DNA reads TGTGCCAGCAGCTGGGACAGTCCCTCCTCTGGAAACACCATATATTTT. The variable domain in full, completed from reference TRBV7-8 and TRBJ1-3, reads GAGVSQSPRYKVAKRGQDVALRCDPISGHVSLFWYQQALGQGPEFLTYFQNEAQLDKSGLPSDRFFAERPEGSVSTLKIQRTQQEDSAVYLCASSWDSPSSGNTIYFGEGSWLTVV.

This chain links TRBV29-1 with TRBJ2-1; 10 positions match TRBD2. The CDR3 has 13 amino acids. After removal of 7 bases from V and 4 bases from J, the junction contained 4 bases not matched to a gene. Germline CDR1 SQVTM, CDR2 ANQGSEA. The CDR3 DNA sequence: TGCAGCGGCCGACTAGCGGGTTACAATGAGCAGTTCTTC. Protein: CSGRLAGYNEQFF.

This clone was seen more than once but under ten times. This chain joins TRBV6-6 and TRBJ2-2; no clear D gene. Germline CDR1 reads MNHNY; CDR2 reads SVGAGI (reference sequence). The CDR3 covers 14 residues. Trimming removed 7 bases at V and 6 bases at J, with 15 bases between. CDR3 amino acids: CASILNPQAGELFF. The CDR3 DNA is TGTGCCAGCATTCTTAATCCCCAGGCCGGGGAGCTGTTTTTT.

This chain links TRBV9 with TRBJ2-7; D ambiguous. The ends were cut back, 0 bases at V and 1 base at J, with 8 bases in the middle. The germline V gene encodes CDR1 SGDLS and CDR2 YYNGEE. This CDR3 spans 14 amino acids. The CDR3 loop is CASSVGIYSYEQYF. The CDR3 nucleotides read TGTGCCAGCAGCGTAGGCATCTATTCCTACGAGCAGTACTTC.

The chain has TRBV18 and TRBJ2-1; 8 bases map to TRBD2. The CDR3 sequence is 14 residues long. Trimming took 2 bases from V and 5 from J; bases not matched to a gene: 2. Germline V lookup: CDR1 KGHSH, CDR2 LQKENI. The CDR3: CASSPVTSDNEQFF. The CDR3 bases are TGTGCCAGCTCACCAGTGACTAGCGACAATGAGCAGTTCTTC.

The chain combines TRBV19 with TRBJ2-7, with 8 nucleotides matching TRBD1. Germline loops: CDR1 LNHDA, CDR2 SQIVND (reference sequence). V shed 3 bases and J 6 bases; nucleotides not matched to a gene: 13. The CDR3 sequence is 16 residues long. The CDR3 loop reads CASSMLVGTGNTEQYF. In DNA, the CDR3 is TGTGCCAGTAGTATGTTGGTAGGGACAGGCAATACCGAGCAGTACTTC.

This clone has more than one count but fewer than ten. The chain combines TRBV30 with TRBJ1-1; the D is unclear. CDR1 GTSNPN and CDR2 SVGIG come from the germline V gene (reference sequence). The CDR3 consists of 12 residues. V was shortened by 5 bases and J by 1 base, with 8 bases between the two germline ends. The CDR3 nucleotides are TGTGCCTGGGGACGGACGAACACTGAAGCTTTCTTT. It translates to CAWGRTNTEAFF.

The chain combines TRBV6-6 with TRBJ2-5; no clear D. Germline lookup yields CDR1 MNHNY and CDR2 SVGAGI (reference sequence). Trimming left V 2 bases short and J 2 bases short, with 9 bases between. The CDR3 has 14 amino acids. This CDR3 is CASSYGQLQETQYF. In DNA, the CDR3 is TGTGCCAGCAGTTACGGCCAGCTACAAGAGACCCAGTACTTC.

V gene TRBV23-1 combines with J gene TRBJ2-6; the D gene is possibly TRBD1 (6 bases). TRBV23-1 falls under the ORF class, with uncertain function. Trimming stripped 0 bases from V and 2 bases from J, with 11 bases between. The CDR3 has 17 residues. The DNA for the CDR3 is TGCGCCAGCAGTCAATCGGGGGCCCAGCCTGGGGCCAACGTCCTGACTTTC. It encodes CASSQSGAQPGANVLTF.

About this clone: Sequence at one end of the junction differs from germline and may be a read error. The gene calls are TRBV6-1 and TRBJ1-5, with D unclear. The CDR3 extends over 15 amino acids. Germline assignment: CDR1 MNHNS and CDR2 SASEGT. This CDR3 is CVSTRPSVGNQPQHF. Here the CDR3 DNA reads TGTGTCAGCACCCGTCCGTCTGTCGGGAATCAGCCCCAGCATTTT.